This is a list of T cell receptor beta chains from one sample in a study of T cell repertoires in cytomegalovirus infection. MiXCR, run by TCRdb on the reads, gives a single entry per CDR3 protein. The sample shows 250,000 to 300,000 distinct CDR3 sequences, 9.1% of them seen only once. Sequencing input: PBMCs. These receptors were obtained from a human donor in good health (CMV status not recorded). Some clones in this sample may be carry-over from other donors' samples. Each CDR3 is given with its conserved first and last residue. A D gene is named only where the DNA matches it firmly. Some rows mark clone size as missing; the rest say once, few, many or name a class of expanded clone.

size	J	V	D	CDR3	DNA
NA	TRBJ2-1	TRBV29-1	NA	CSANSKSSYNEQFF	TGCAGCGCCAACTCCAAGAGCTCCTACAATGAGCAGTTCTTC
many	TRBJ1-1	TRBV19	TRBD1	CASNRGRNTEAFF	TGTGCCAGTAACAGGGGGAGGAACACTGAAGCTTTCTTT
NA	TRBJ2-5	TRBV5-1	TRBD2	CASSLEGGGQETQYF	TGCGCCAGCAGCTTGGAAGGCGGGGGGCAAGAGACCCAGTACTTC
NA	TRBJ1-3	TRBV2	NA	CASSVKDSGNTIYF	TGTGCCAGCAGTGTGAAGGACTCTGGAAACACCATATATTTT
few	TRBJ1-2	TRBV29-1	NA	CSVEIGGAGYGYTF	TGCAGCGTTGAAATCGGGGGCGCGGGCTATGGCTACACCTTC
many	TRBJ1-5	TRBV29-1	TRBD1	CSVSGGEWQPQHF	TGCAGCGTTTCAGGGGGAGAGTGGCAGCCCCAGCATTTT
NA	TRBJ2-3	TRBV7-2	NA	CASSLMFGAGDTQYF	TGTGCCAGCAGCTTAATGTTCGGGGCGGGAGATACGCAGTATTTT
many	TRBJ1-2	TRBV6-5	NA	CASSPQGQIGYGYTF	TGTGCCAGCAGTCCACAGGGACAAATCGGCTATGGCTACACCTTC
many	TRBJ2-5	TRBV7-8	NA	CASSLDRAQYF	TGTGCCAGCAGCTTAGACAGGGCCCAGTACTTC
many	TRBJ1-1	TRBV7-2	NA	CASSLTAVEAFF	TGTGCCAGCAGCTTAACGGCGGTGGAAGCTTTCTTT
many	TRBJ1-3	TRBV11-2	NA	CASSYPSAGLGNTIYF	TGTGCCAGCAGCTATCCCTCGGCTGGCCTAGGAAACACCATATATTTT
few	TRBJ2-1	TRBV27	NA	CASTLSGEQFF	TGTGCCAGCACCCTCTCGGGTGAGCAGTTCTTC
many	TRBJ1-3	TRBV7-2	NA	CASSFVSLGNTIYF	TGTGCCAGCAGCTTCGTTTCTCTGGGAAACACCATATATTTT
NA	TRBJ1-2	TRBV5-8	NA	CASPIGRNYGYTF	TGTGCCAGCCCCATCGGACGAAACTATGGCTACACCTTC
NA	TRBJ1-1	TRBV6-2/TRBV6-3	NA	CASSYGEGTEAFF	TGTGCCAGCAGTTACGGGGAGGGGACTGAAGCTTTCTTT
NA	TRBJ2-7	TRBV7-6	TRBD2	CASSLAVAGGTPYEQYF	TGTGCCAGCAGCTTAGCGGTCGCGGGAGGTACTCCCTACGAGCAGTACTTC
many	TRBJ1-2	TRBV7-2	TRBD1	CASSTRRGTGLAGNYGYTF	TGTGCCAGCAGCACCCGGAGGGGGACAGGGCTCGCAGGGAACTATGGCTACACCTTC
many	TRBJ2-3	TRBV7-3	TRBD2	CASSRTSGGATDTQYF	TGTGCCAGCAGCCGGACTAGCGGGGGGGCCACAGATACGCAGTATTTT
many	TRBJ2-2	TRBV27	NA	CASSRTWASNTGELFF	TGTGCCAGCAGTAGGACGTGGGCTTCGAACACCGGGGAGCTGTTTTTT
many	TRBJ2-7	TRBV28	TRBD1	CASSLPGQGRYEQYF	TGTGCCAGCAGTTTACCGGGACAGGGGCGCTACGAGCAGTACTTC
many	TRBJ2-5	TRBV15	NA	CATSSPLRAETQYF	TGTGCCACCAGCAGCCCCCTACGGGCAGAGACCCAGTACTTC
NA	TRBJ2-2	TRBV7-6	TRBD2	CASSRGLAGSGTGELFF	TGTGCCAGCAGCCGGGGACTAGCGGGATCAGGAACCGGGGAGCTGTTTTTT
NA	TRBJ2-1	TRBV7-9	NA	CASSPSTLFYNEQFF	TGTGCCAGCAGCCCATCGACCCTTTTCTACAATGAGCAGTTCTTC
few	TRBJ2-6	TRBV20-1	TRBD1	CSARDTRRGGFGANVLTF	TGCAGTGCTAGAGATACCCGTCGAGGGGGCTTTGGGGCCAACGTCCTGACTTTC
few	TRBJ1-3	TRBV7-8	NA	CASSLEMGAGGNTIYF	TGTGCCAGCAGCTTAGAGATGGGTGCGGGGGGAAACACCATATATTTT
many	TRBJ2-7	TRBV20-1	NA	CSVMDYEQYF	TGCAGTGTGATGGACTACGAGCAGTACTTC
many	TRBJ2-5	TRBV11-2	NA	CASSLMGNGETQYF	TGTGCCAGCAGCTTAATGGGGAACGGGGAGACCCAGTACTTC
NA	TRBJ1-1	TRBV28	NA	CASRREDSTEAFF	TGTGCCAGCAGAAGAGAGGATTCCACTGAAGCTTTCTTT
many	TRBJ1-2	TRBV7-2	NA	CASSSTSAANYGYTF	TGTGCCAGCAGCTCTACCTCAGCAGCTAACTATGGCTACACCTTC
many	TRBJ2-6	TRBV7-9	NA	CASSSYSFSGANVLTF	TGTGCCAGCAGCAGTTACAGTTTCTCTGGGGCCAACGTCCTGACTTTC
many	TRBJ1-6	TRBV6-8	NA	CASSYSTGEPLHF	TGTGCCAGCAGTTACTCGACTGGGGAGCCCCTCCACTTT
many	TRBJ1-5	TRBV7-8	TRBD1	CASSRTGPNQPQHF	TGTGCCAGCAGCCGGACAGGGCCCAATCAGCCCCAGCATTTT
NA	TRBJ2-3	TRBV7-2	TRBD2	CASSQLGLAATTFRTDTQYF	TGTGCCAGCAGCCAGCTAGGACTAGCGGCGACCACTTTCCGCACAGATACGCAGTATTTT
NA	TRBJ2-7	TRBV3-1	NA	CASGSRSEQYF	TGTGCCAGCGGTTCGCGGTCCGAGCAGTACTTC
NA	TRBJ1-1	TRBV6-5	NA	CASSYWKGRTEAFF	TGTGCCAGCAGTTATTGGAAGGGGAGAACTGAAGCTTTCTTT
NA	TRBJ2-2	TRBV18	NA	CASSSDRMPGELFF	TGTGCCAGCTCATCCGACAGGATGCCCGGGGAGCTGTTTTTT
many	TRBJ2-1	TRBV6-5	TRBD2	CASSTSSGSPNEQFF	TGTGCCAGCAGCACCTCAAGCGGGAGCCCAAATGAGCAGTTCTTC
NA	TRBJ1-1	TRBV20-1	NA	CSARDQGKGTEAFF	TGCAGTGCTAGAGACCAGGGGAAGGGGACTGAAGCTTTCTTT
NA	TRBJ2-7	TRBV7-9	TRBD1	CASSLMGQGAEEQYF	TGTGCCAGCAGCTTAATGGGACAGGGGGCGGAGGAGCAGTACTTC
few	TRBJ2-1	TRBV4-1	TRBD1	CASSQDPPWDRRYNEQFF	TGCGCCAGCAGCCAAGATCCACCTTGGGACAGGCGCTACAATGAGCAGTTCTTC
few	TRBJ2-7	TRBV28	TRBD1	CASNTGGFYEQYF	TGTGCCAGCAACACAGGGGGGTTCTACGAGCAGTACTTC